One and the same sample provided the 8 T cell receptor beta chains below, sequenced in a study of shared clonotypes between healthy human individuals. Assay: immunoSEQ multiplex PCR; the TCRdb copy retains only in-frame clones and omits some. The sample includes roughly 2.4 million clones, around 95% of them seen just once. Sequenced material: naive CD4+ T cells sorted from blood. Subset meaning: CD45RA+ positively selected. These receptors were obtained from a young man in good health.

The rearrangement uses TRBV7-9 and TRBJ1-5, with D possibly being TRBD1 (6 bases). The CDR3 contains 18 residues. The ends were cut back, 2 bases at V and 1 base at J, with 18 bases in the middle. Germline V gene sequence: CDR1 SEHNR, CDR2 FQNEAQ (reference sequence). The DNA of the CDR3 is TGTGCCAGCAGCTTATCACAGGGAGTCTTTTCAAGCAATCAGCCCCAGCATTTT. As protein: CASSLSQGVFSSNQPQHF.

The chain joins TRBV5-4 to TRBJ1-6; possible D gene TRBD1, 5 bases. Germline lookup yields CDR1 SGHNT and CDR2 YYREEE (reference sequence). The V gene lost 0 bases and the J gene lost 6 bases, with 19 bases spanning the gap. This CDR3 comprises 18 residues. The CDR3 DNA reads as TGTGCCAGCAGCTTGGCCCCTGGGGCAGGAGCTCCTAATTCACCCCTCCACTTT. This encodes CASSLAPGAGAPNSPLHF.

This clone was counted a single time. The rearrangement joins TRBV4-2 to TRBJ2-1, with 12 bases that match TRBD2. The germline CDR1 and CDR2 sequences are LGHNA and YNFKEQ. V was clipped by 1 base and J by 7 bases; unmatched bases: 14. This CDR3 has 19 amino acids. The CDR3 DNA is TGTGCCAGCAGCCAAGTGGCCCATCTAGCGGGAGGGTCGGGGAATGAGCAGTTCTTC. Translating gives CASSQVAHLAGGSGNEQFF.

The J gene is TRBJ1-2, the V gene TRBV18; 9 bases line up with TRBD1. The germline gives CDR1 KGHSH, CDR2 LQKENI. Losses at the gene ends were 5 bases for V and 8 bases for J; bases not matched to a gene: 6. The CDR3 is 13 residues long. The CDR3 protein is CASSETGGWGYTF. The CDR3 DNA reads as TGTGCCAGCTCAGAAACAGGGGGCTGGGGCTACACCTTC.

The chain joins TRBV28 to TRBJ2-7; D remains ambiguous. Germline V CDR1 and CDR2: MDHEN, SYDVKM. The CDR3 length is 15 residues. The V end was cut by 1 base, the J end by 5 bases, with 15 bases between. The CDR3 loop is CASSLYQAAGHEQYF. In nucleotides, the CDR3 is TGTGCCAGCAGTTTATACCAGGCGGCCGGGCACGAGCAGTACTTC.

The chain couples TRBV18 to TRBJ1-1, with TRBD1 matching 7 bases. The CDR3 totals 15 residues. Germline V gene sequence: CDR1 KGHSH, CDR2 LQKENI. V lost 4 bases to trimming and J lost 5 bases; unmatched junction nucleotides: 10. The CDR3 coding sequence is TGTGCCAGCTCACTAAGGAGGGGGCTTGGGACTGAAGCTTTCTTT. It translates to CASSLRRGLGTEAFF.

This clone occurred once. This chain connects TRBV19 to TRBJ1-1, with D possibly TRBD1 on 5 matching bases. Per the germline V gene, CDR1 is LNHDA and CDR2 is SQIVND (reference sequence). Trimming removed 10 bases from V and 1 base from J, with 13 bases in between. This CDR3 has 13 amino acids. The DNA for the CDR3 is TGTGCCACCCGGGGAGGGGCGAACACTGAAGCTTTCTTT. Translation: CATRGGANTEAFF.

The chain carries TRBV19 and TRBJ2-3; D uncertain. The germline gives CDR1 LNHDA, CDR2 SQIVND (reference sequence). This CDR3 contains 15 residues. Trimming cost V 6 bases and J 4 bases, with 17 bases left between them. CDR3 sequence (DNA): TGTGCCAGTAGCATGACGCGCATTGGGGCAGATACGCAGTATTTT. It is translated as CASSMTRIGADTQYF.